The present T cell receptor beta chain was sequenced within a study of siplizumab effects on memory and regulatory T cells. Turning to this clone: The antigen remains unidentified.

The CDR3 sequence is 18 residues long. Germline loops: CDR1 LGHNA, CDR2 YNFKEQ. V lost 0 bases and J lost 0, with 15 bases in between. Study results and caveats: Naive T cells were seemingly more diverse than memory cells, and major contributions to the alloresponse seemed to be made by them.

The table came from immunoSEQ multiplex PCR; TCRdb's copy has only in-frame clones and leaves some out. The table has some 62,000 clones, 79% seen once. The sequenced sample was memory CD4+ T cells sorted from blood. The chain uses TRBV4-2 and TRBJ2-1, with D maybe TRBD2 (7 bases). The clonotype originates from a human donor in good health. For the CDR3, the DNA is TGTGCCAGCAGCCAAGAAGGGGGGGGCCGCTTCTCCTACAATGAGCAGTTCTTC. Its protein is CASSQEGGGRFSYNEQFF.